This T cell receptor (beta chain) was sequenced in a study of CD8+CD57+ T cells in acquired aplastic anemia. Study details: DNA from sorted CD4+ and CD8+ cells averaged around 3.5 ug.

By flow cytometry, patients selected for sequencing had shown an expansion of CD8+CD57+ cells. Blood samples were obtained from patients who had received no prior therapy. CDR1 and CDR2 from the germline V gene are SGHTA and FQGNSA. Trimming took off 1 base at V and 5 bases at J, with 12 bases between the two ends. The CDR3 runs 15 residues. CDR3 and TCR beta VDJ profiling relied on genomic DNA as the template. One entry per CDR3 protein results from TCRdb running MiXCR on the reads. The table has about 160,000 distinct CDR3 sequences, 71% seen once. As for this clonotype: Its antigen is unknown.

Study findings and constraints: CD8+ Simpson's diversity showed no significant patient-control difference. Comparison of patients with controls identified around 31 shared CD8+ CDR3 sequences.

This chain uses TRBV7-2 with TRBJ2-1; tentative D call: TRBD2 (6 bases). This clonotype originated in a human donor with aplastic anemia. Material: sorted CD4+, CD8+, or CD8+CD57+ T cells (not recorded which) from PBMCs. The CDR3 DNA follows: TGTGCCAGCAGCTTAGGAGCGGGTGGGGACAATGAGCAGTTCTTC. Protein: CASSLGAGGDNEQFF.